This T cell receptor beta chain appears in the sequencing data of a study of cytomegalovirus exposure and HLA in healthy donors. General study points: A link between a missense DCLRE1C variant and TCR beta V- and J-gene trimming emerged from a later analysis. Judged likely to be a sequencing artifact was a cluster of highly shared sequence variants. When presence/absence was analysed, sequencing depth was taken to be roughly uniform across donors.

With 60 Vbeta and 13 Jbeta primers, the PCR was carried out. Libraries were prepared by immunoSEQ multiplex PCR; TCRdb keeps only in-frame clonotypes and omits some of them. Among some 200,000 clones listed, roughly four fifths were seen once. This clone has only a few counts. Antigen unknown. Germline V gene sequence: CDR1 SGHDT, CDR2 YYEEEE. Between the trimmed V and J ends, which lost 1 base and 4 bases, there was a span of 8 bases. The CDR3 totals 14 residues. Source material: PBMCs. The source of this sequence is a man aged 50 or older in good health and CMV-seronegative. The chain couples TRBV5-6 to TRBJ1-4; D uncertain. The CDR3 reads CASSLRQINEKLFF. Here the CDR3 DNA reads TGTGCCAGCAGCTTGCGACAAATTAATGAAAAACTGTTTTTT.